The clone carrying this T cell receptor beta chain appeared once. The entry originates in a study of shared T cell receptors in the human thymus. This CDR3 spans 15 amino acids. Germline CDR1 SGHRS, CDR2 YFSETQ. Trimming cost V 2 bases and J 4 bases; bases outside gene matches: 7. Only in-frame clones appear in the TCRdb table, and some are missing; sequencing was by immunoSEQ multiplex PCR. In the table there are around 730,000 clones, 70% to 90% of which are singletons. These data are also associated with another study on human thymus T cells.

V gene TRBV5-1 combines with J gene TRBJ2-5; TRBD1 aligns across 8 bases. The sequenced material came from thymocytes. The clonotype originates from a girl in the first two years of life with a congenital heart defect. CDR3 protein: CASSLGQGFGETQYF. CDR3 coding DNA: TGCGCCAGCAGCTTAGGACAGGGCTTTGGAGAGACCCAGTACTTC.